This T cell receptor beta chain was captured by sequencing in a study of OX40 agonist ivuxolimab in advanced cancers. Note on this clone: Antigen specificity is unknown.

CDR3 length: 16 residues. Between the trimmed V and J ends, which lost 5 bases and 0 bases, there was a span of 13 bases. Germline CDR1 reads PRHDT; CDR2 reads FYEKMQ (reference sequence). Study observations and caveats: The antigens recognized by the expanded peripheral T cells, that is their antigen specificity, were not determined. Patients with a partial response at 0.1-3.0 mg/kg had among the lowest clonal expansion.

Autoimmune disease history or systemic immunosuppression meant exclusion. Blood sampling was done at baseline, cycle 4 day 1, and cycle 7 day 1. The protocol was immunoSEQ multiplex PCR, while the TCRdb copy is restricted to in-frame clones and leaves out a portion. The sample has 9,500 to 11,000 clones, roughly 86% seen once. V gene TRBV13 combines with J gene TRBJ2-2, with D possibly TRBD1 on 5 matching bases. This receptor was obtained from an adult with an advanced solid tumor such as melanoma, head and neck, liver or kidney cancer. Sequenced material: CD4+ or CD8+ T cells sorted from blood, taken in a trial of the OX40 agonist ivuxolimab. For the CDR3, the DNA is TGTGCCAGCAGCCCAGACAGCTCCGCGAACACCGGGGAGCTGTTTTTT. Its translation: CASSPDSSANTGELFF. Full variable domain (missing parts from reference TRBV13 and TRBJ2-2): AAGVIQSPRHLIKEKRETATLKCYPIPRHDTVYWYQQGPGQDPQFLISFYEKMQSDKGSIPDRFSAQQFSDYHSELNMSSLELGDSALYFCASSPDSSANTGELFFGEGSRLTVL.